These T cell receptor beta chains were read from a single sample in a study of response to subunit inactivated influenza vaccine. MiXCR was run by TCRdb on the RT-PCR reads, yielding one entry per CDR3 protein. The data contain some 200,000 distinct CDR3 sequences, about 12% of them seen just once; the ten biggest clones take up approximately 30%. These data were also filed under a second study, of T cells expressing NK-cell markers.

The sequenced sample was CD8+ T cells sorted from PBMCs, obtained less than 13 days after vaccination. The receptors originated from a man in his forties or fifties who received an inactivated influenza vaccine. CDR3s include the opening cysteine and the closing phenylalanine or tryptophan. The order of the fields is D gene, J gene, clone size, V gene, CDR3 protein, CDR3 DNA. A D gene is named only where the DNA matches it firmly. Size values are once, few and many counts, or a class for expanded clones, and some rows have none.

. | TRBJ2-7 | few | TRBV6-2/TRBV6-3 | CASSKQIHEQYF | TGTGCCAGCAGTAAACAGATCCACGAGCAGTACTTC
. | TRBJ2-1 | . | TRBV19 | CASSSGRLTYNEQFF | TGTGCCAGTAGCTCCGGACGGTTGACCTACAATGAGCAGTTCTTC
. | TRBJ2-2 | . | TRBV27 | CASSFVSQGGTGELFF | TGTGCCAGCAGTTTTGTCTCGCAGGGGGGAACCGGGGAGCTGTTTTTT
TRBD2 | TRBJ2-7 | few | TRBV6-5 | CASSYPTSGDPLVWEQYF | TGTGCCAGCAGTTACCCGACTAGCGGGGATCCTTTGGTCTGGGAGCAGTACTTC
TRBD1 | TRBJ2-3 | few | TRBV15 | CATSRDRGTGGTDTQYF | TGTGCCACCAGCAGAGATCGTGGGACAGGGGGCACAGATACGCAGTATTTT
. | TRBJ1-4 | few | TRBV7-9 | CASSLLDESNEKLFF | TGTGCCAGCAGCTTATTGGACGAAAGCAATGAAAAACTGTTTTTT
TRBD1 | TRBJ1-1 | few | TRBV29-1 | CSVLTGGTEAFF | TGCAGCGTCCTGACAGGGGGCACTGAAGCTTTCTTT
. | TRBJ1-1 | many | TRBV5-1 | CASNHPGENTEAFF | TGCGCCAGCAACCATCCTGGGGAGAACACTGAAGCTTTCTTT
. | TRBJ1-2 | . | TRBV11-2 | CASSVTDANYGYTF | TGTGCCAGCAGCGTGACAGACGCTAACTATGGCTACACCTTC
TRBD2 | TRBJ2-7 | many | TRBV4-1 | CASSQSLAGDYEQYF | TGCGCCAGCAGCCAATCGCTAGCGGGGGACTACGAGCAGTACTTC
TRBD1 | TRBJ2-1 | . | TRBV6-1 | CASSTGPGQGVNEQFF | TGTGCCAGCAGTACCGGACCGGGACAGGGAGTTAATGAGCAGTTCTTC
. | TRBJ2-5 | once | TRBV5-6 | CASSYGGVEETQYF | TGTGCCAGCAGCTACGGTGGTGTTGAAGAGACCCAGTACTTC